These 30 T cell receptor beta chains were all obtained from the same sample, sequenced in a study of blood T cell repertoires in COVID-19. The assay was immunoSEQ multiplex PCR, and TCRdb's table has in-frame clones only and misses some. Of about 230,000 clones listed, roughly 80% are singletons. Specimen: peripheral blood. Source of these receptors: a woman in her 70s with active or convalescent COVID-19.

In this sample, this clone turned up once. The V gene is TRBV21-1, the J gene TRBJ1-1. TRBV21-1 is a pseudogene segment. The length of the CDR3 is 16 residues. Here the CDR3 DNA reads TGTGCCAGCAGCCGGGTTCACGGCTTATTGAACACTGAAGCTTTCTTT. As protein: CASSRVHGLLNTEAFF.

The V gene is TRBV10-1, the J gene TRBJ2-1; 15 bases map to TRBD2. Losses at the gene ends were 6 bases for V and 5 bases for J; bases not matched to a gene: 11. Germline V CDR1 and CDR2: WNHNN, SYGVQD (reference sequence). The CDR3 extends over 18 amino acids. In nucleotides, the CDR3 is TGCGCCAGCAGCCCCGCGGGACTAGCGGGAGGTTTCAACAATGAGCAGTTCTTC. Translation gives CASSPAGLAGGFNNEQFF.

This clone was counted between two and nine times. The chain is built from TRBV19 and TRBJ1-5; D gene unclear. V was pared by 5 bases and J by 9 bases, with 8 bases between. Germline V lookup: CDR1 LNHDA, CDR2 SQIVND (reference sequence). The CDR3 spans 11 residues. The CDR3 here is CASSQIPPQHF. In DNA form, the CDR3 reads TGTGCCAGTAGTCAAATCCCGCCCCAGCATTTT.

This chain links TRBV9 with TRBJ2-1, with TRBD1 matching over 8 bases. Germline V lookup: CDR1 SGDLS, CDR2 YYNGEE. This CDR3 is built from 18 residues. The ends lost 4 bases at V and 6 bases at J; junction bases unmatched: 18. Here the CDR3 DNA reads TGTGCCAGCAGCCCGACGGCTTCCGGGACAGGTATCTTCAATGAGCAGTTCTTC. Translating gives CASSPTASGTGIFNEQFF.

The V call is TRBV4-1, the J call TRBJ1-1; TRBD1 might be the D (5 bases). V was trimmed by 4 bases and J by 1 base, leaving 25 bases between them. The CDR3 contains 19 residues. Looked up from germline, CDR1 is MGHRA and CDR2 is YSYEKL. This chain's CDR3 is CASSPEPPGGHARNTEAFF. The CDR3 DNA follows: TGCGCCAGCAGCCCCGAGCCTCCCGGGGGTCACGCTAGGAACACTGAAGCTTTCTTT.

The chain has TRBV3-1 (or the pseudogene TRBV3-2) and TRBJ2-3; 7 positions match TRBD2. There are 21 residues in the CDR3. Per the germline V gene, CDR1 is LGHDT and CDR2 is YNNKEL (reference sequence). J was trimmed by 2 bases and V by 4 bases; bases with no gene match: 24. CDR3 region: CASSPTYTGSPGEGTTDTQYF. CDR3 bases: TGTGCCAGCAGCCCAACATATACGGGATCACCCGGGGAGGGGACCACAGATACGCAGTATTTT.

This rearrangement joins TRBV5-4 to TRBJ2-5; a weak D match, TRBD1 (5 bases). CDR1 is SGHNT, CDR2 YYREEE, per germline (reference sequence). The length of the CDR3 is 14 residues. The V gene lost 1 base and the J gene lost 5 bases, with 12 bases spanning the gap. The CDR3 here is CASSLLGAEETQYF. DNA for the CDR3: TGTGCCAGCAGCTTGTTAGGGGCTGAGGAGACCCAGTACTTC. Looking up the rest from reference TRBV5-4 and TRBJ2-5 gives the full variable domain: ETGVTQSPTHLIKTRGQQVTLRCSSQSGHNTVSWYQQALGQGPQFIFQYYREEENGRGNFPPRFSGLQFPNYSSELNVNALELDDSALYLCASSLLGAEETQYFGPGTRLLVL.

The chain joins TRBV30 to TRBJ2-7; 9 positions agree with TRBD1. Losses at the gene ends were 5 bases for V and 0 bases for J; bases not matched to a gene: 8. Germline loops: CDR1 GTSNPN, CDR2 SVGIG (reference sequence). The CDR3 runs to 15 residues. CDR3 sequence: CAWGGQGKSSYEQYF. The CDR3 DNA reads TGTGCCTGGGGTGGACAGGGGAAATCCTCCTACGAGCAGTACTTC.

CDR3 protein: CASQEAGGPYEQYF. The CDR3 DNA reads TGTGCCAGCCAGGAAGCGGGAGGGCCCTACGAGCAGTACTTC. The genes are TRBV6-5 and TRBJ2-7; 10 bases map to TRBD2. Trimming at V came to 8 bases and at J to 2 bases, leaving 6 bases not matched to a gene. There are 14 residues in the CDR3. The germline gives CDR1 MNHEY, CDR2 SVGAGI.

This chain uses TRBV11-2 with TRBJ1-2; 11 bases line up with TRBD1. The germline gives CDR1 SGHAT, CDR2 FQNNGV. J lost 7 bases, V lost 5 bases, and 9 bases had no gene match. CDR3 length: 15 amino acids. CDR3 in amino acids: CASSMLRGQGGGYTF. The CDR3 DNA sequence: TGTGCCAGCAGCATGCTCCGGGGACAGGGGGGTGGCTACACCTTC.

The rearrangement uses TRBV10-3 and TRBJ1-5; 7 bases are shared with TRBD1. J lost 7 bases, V lost 0 bases, and 6 bases had no gene match. Germline CDR1 and CDR2: ENHRY and SYGVKD. CDR3 length equals 15 residues. The CDR3 DNA is TGTGCCATCAGTGAGTCAAGGACAGGTTTACAGCCCCAGCATTTT. Translated: CAISESRTGLQPQHF.

To note about this clone: Germline and junction disagree at one end, which may indicate a read error. This chain uses TRBV7-7 with TRBJ2-2; D is unresolved. The CDR3 has 15 residues. Germline values: CDR1 SSHAT, CDR2 FNYEAQ (reference sequence). Here the CDR3 DNA reads TGTGCTAGCAGCTTAGTTGCAGGAAACACCGGGGAGCTGTTTTTT. Its protein product is CASSLVAGNTGELFF.

The rearrangement uses TRBV28 and TRBJ2-7; 10 nucleotides align to TRBD1. CDR3 length: 16 amino acids. From germline, CDR1 is MDHEN and CDR2 SYDVKM. Germline trimming cut 5 bases from V and 4 bases from J; bases unmatched to any gene: 11. For the CDR3, the DNA is TGTGCCAGCAGTCCTTCGGGACAGGGGATAGGATACGAGCAGTACTTC. It yields the protein CASSPSGQGIGYEQYF.

The chain is built from TRBV5-1 and TRBJ2-1, with D tentatively TRBD1 (6 bases). V gave up 9 bases and J gave up 1 base, with 14 bases separating them. This CDR3 has 14 residues. Germline V lookup: CDR1 SGHRS, CDR2 YFSETQ. CDR3 nucleotide sequence: TGCGCCACCTCCCTCGGGACATCCTACAATGAGCAGTTCTTC. Translation gives CATSLGTSYNEQFF.

The chain recombines TRBV28 with TRBJ2-2; 10 bases are a match to TRBD2. The CDR3 is 15 amino acids. Germline-derived CDR1 and CDR2 are MDHEN and SYDVKM. Unmatched junction bases numbered 6, after V lost 4 bases and J lost 7 bases. The DNA for the CDR3 is TGTGCCAGCAGTTCTCTAGCGGGAGAAATCGGGGAGCTGTTTTTT. Translation gives CASSSLAGEIGELFF.

The chain uses TRBV6-2 or TRBV6-3 and TRBJ1-1; D gene unclear. The CDR3 is made up of 14 amino acids. Per germline, CDR1 MNHEY and CDR2 SVGEGT. V gave up 1 base and J gave up 1 base, with 7 bases separating them. The CDR3 here is CASSYYQANTEAFF. The CDR3 DNA is TGTGCCAGCAGTTACTATCAGGCGAACACTGAAGCTTTCTTT.

J is TRBJ2-1 and V is TRBV7-2; 9 bases fit TRBD1. CDR1 and CDR2 from the germline V gene are SGHTA and FQGNSA. The CDR3 is 17 residues long. Trimming at V came to 4 bases and at J to 7 bases, leaving 14 bases not matched to a gene. CDR3 DNA: TGTGCCAGCAGCTCCCACCTCCCTCGACAGGGGGGGAATGAGCAGTTCTTC. Protein: CASSSHLPRQGGNEQFF.

The V gene is TRBV5-1, the J gene TRBJ2-1, with 8 bases aligning to TRBD2. V shed 0 bases, J shed 6 bases, and the junction held 11 bases outside the gene matches. The germline gives CDR1 SGHRS, CDR2 YFSETQ. The CDR3 spans 17 residues. CDR3 DNA: TGCGCCAGCAGCTTGGCCGTTATAGCGGGGCTGAGCAATGAGCAGTTCTTC. Its protein product is CASSLAVIAGLSNEQFF.

Note on this clone: One end of the junction fails to match germline, which may point to a read error. The gene calls are TRBV18 and TRBJ2-3, with 7 bases identical to TRBD1. The CDR3 covers 16 residues. Germline V CDR1 and CDR2: KGHSH, LQKENI. The CDR3: CTSSPRQGRAGDTQYF. In DNA form, the CDR3 reads TGTACCAGCTCACCGAGACAGGGCCGGGCTGGAGATACGCAGTATTTT. The variable domain in full, with the rest retrieved from reference TRBV18 and TRBJ2-3, is NAGVMQNPRHLVRRRGQEARLRCSPMKGHSHVYWYRQLPEEGLKFMVYLQKENIIDESGMPKERFSAEFPKEGPSILRIQQVVRGDSAAYFCTSSPRQGRAGDTQYFGPGTRLTVL.

This rearrangement joins TRBV5-5 to TRBJ1-5; possible D gene TRBD1, 5 bases. Germline CDR1 SGHKS, CDR2 YYEKEE (reference sequence). Trimming left V 0 bases short and J 7 bases short, with 5 bases between. CDR3 size: 12 residues. The CDR3 here is CASSLEGQPQHF. The CDR3, as DNA: TGTGCCAGCAGCTTGGAGGGGCAGCCCCAGCATTTT. The variable domain in full, completed from reference TRBV5-5 and TRBJ1-5, reads DAGVTQSPTHLIKTRGQQVTLRCSPISGHKSVSWYQQVLGQGPQFIFQYYEKEERGRGNFPDRFSARQFPNYSSELNVNALLLGDSALYLCASSLEGQPQHFGDGTRLSIL.

The genes are TRBV3-1 (or the pseudogene TRBV3-2) and TRBJ1-3, with TRBD1 as a possible D gene (5 bases). The CDR3 covers 15 residues. Trimming cost V 4 bases and J 0 bases, with 10 bases left between them. CDR1 LGHDT and CDR2 YNNKEL come from the germline V gene (reference sequence). CDR3 nucleotides: TGTGCCAGCAGCCTACGGGGGTACTCTGGAAACACCATATATTTT. It specifies CASSLRGYSGNTIYF.

V and J are TRBV28 and TRBJ2-5; 11 nucleotides agree with TRBD2. The CDR3 length is 13 residues. The trim removed 3 bases at V and 7 bases at J, leaving 1 base unmatched. The germline V gene encodes CDR1 MDHEN and CDR2 SYDVKM. CDR3 sequence reads: CASSFTSGGTQYF. In nucleotides, the CDR3 is TGTGCCAGCAGTTTCACTAGCGGGGGGACCCAGTACTTC.

This sequence joins TRBV5-1 and TRBJ1-2; TRBD1 matches at 7 bases. Germline V gene lookup returns CDR1 SGHRS and CDR2 YFSETQ. The CDR3 is 15 residues long. Trimming at V came to 2 bases and at J to 7 bases, leaving 11 bases not matched to a gene. This CDR3 is CASSFENRGLGGYTF. CDR3 in DNA: TGCGCCAGCAGCTTCGAGAACAGGGGATTAGGTGGCTACACCTTC.

In nucleotides, the CDR3 is TGTGCCAGCAGCCAAGACGGGGAAAAACTGTTTTTT. Its translation: CASSQDGEKLFF. The rearrangement joins TRBV4-2 to TRBJ1-4; D is ambiguous. This CDR3 has 12 residues. The V and J ends lost 0 bases and 8 bases respectively, with 4 bases between them. CDR1 and CDR2 from the germline V gene are LGHNA and YNFKEQ.

There are a few counts of this clone. The rearrangement joins TRBV12-3 or TRBV12-4 to TRBJ1-3; 7 nucleotides line up with TRBD1. The ends lost 5 bases at V and 2 bases at J; junction bases unmatched: 0. The CDR3 length is 13 residues. CDR3: CASSTGAGNTIYF. The CDR3 DNA is TGTGCCAGCAGTACAGGGGCTGGAAACACCATATATTTT.

V gene TRBV6-6 combines with J gene TRBJ2-5; a weak D match, TRBD1 (6 bases). Looked up from germline, CDR1 is MNHNY and CDR2 is SVGAGI (reference sequence). V was clipped by 5 bases and J by 5 bases, with 21 bases between them. The CDR3 is made up of 16 amino acids. In DNA form, the CDR3 reads TGTGCCAGCAGTCGAAACAACCCGCAGGGGTGGGAGACCCAGTACTTC. Amino acids: CASSRNNPQGWETQYF.

V and J are TRBV5-5 and TRBJ1-5; 7 nucleotides align to TRBD1. The CDR3 length is 15 residues. V lost 2 bases, J lost 7 bases, and 9 bases stayed unmatched. CDR1 SGHKS and CDR2 YYEKEE come from the germline V gene (reference sequence). CDR3 residues: CASSFGWLGGQPQHF. Here the CDR3 DNA reads TGTGCCAGCAGCTTCGGGTGGTTAGGGGGCCAGCCCCAGCATTTT.

V gene TRBV27 combines with J gene TRBJ2-5; 10 bases line up with TRBD2. In germline, CDR1 is MNHEY, CDR2 SMNVEV (reference sequence). Losses at the gene ends were 6 bases for V and 3 bases for J; bases not matched to a gene: 7. The CDR3 is 15 amino acids. This chain's CDR3 is CASSLLSGGEETQYF. In nucleotides, the CDR3 is TGTGCCAGCAGCCTCCTAAGCGGGGGGGAAGAGACCCAGTACTTC.

V gene TRBV19 combines with J gene TRBJ1-2, with 7 bases matching TRBD1. The CDR3 is made up of 14 amino acids. Germline assignment: CDR1 LNHDA and CDR2 SQIVND (reference sequence). V was pared by 6 bases and J by 5 bases, with 9 bases of the junction left unmatched. The CDR3 DNA sequence: TGTGCCAGTAGGGGGACAGATGTCCGTTATGGCTACACCTTC. It codes for CASRGTDVRYGYTF.

The rearrangement links TRBV18 to TRBJ2-5, with TRBD2 matching 13 bases. Per the germline V gene, CDR1 is KGHSH and CDR2 is LQKENI. The CDR3 runs to 17 residues. Germline trimming cut 5 bases from V and 4 bases from J; bases unmatched to any gene: 10. CDR3 nucleotide sequence: TGTGCCAGCTCAAGAGGACTAGCGGGAGTAGGGGGAGAGACCCAGTACTTC. Protein sequence: CASSRGLAGVGGETQYF.